These 13 T cell receptor beta chains were sequenced from one sample in a study of response to subunit inactivated influenza vaccine. MiXCR was run by TCRdb on the RT-PCR reads, yielding one entry per CDR3 protein. The sample includes roughly 710,000 distinct CDR3 sequences, 13% to 15% of them seen just once. The sequences come from PBMCs from blood, collected 14 to 15 days before vaccination. These receptors originate from a man aged 45-65 years who received an inactivated influenza vaccine.

This clonotype was detected only a few times. This chain connects TRBV12-3 or TRBV12-4 to TRBJ1-5, with 7 bases lining up with TRBD1. The CDR3 length is 14 residues. V gave up 6 bases and J gave up 7 bases; unmatched junction bases: 9. The CDR3 DNA follows: TGTGCCAGCAGAAAGACAGGGACCCCCCAGCCCCAGCATTTT. Amino acids: CASRKTGTPQPQHF.

This clonotype was recorded a few times. The rearrangement joins TRBV10-3 to TRBJ1-3, with 8 bases lining up with TRBD1. J gave up 2 bases and V 2 bases, and 2 bases lay outside the gene matches. From germline, CDR1 is ENHRY and CDR2 SYGVKD. The CDR3 length is 15 residues. DNA for the CDR3: TGTGCCATCAGTGAGCCGACAGGGGCTGGAAACACCATATATTTT. Its protein product is CAISEPTGAGNTIYF.

Only a few counts were recorded for this clonotype. The V gene is TRBV28, the J gene TRBJ2-3; 7 nucleotides line up with TRBD2. This CDR3 spans 14 amino acids. The junction had 8 bases not matched to a gene; V was cut back by 7 bases and J by 4 bases. From germline, CDR1 is MDHEN and CDR2 SYDVKM. The CDR3 is CASISPGLADTQYF. CDR3 DNA: TGTGCCAGCATCTCGCCTGGACTAGCAGATACGCAGTATTTT.

This clonotype was seen a few times. The rearrangement uses TRBV5-1 and TRBJ2-4; D gene uncertain. CDR3 length: 15 amino acids. Trimming took off 0 bases at V and 2 bases at J, with 9 bases between the two ends. Germline V CDR1 and CDR2: SGHRS, YFSETQ. The CDR3 DNA reads as TGCGCCAGCAGCTTGGCGATGAGTTCCAAAAACATTCAGTACTTC. This sequence encodes CASSLAMSSKNIQYF.

Ten or more counts support this clonotype. The chain carries TRBV4-2 and TRBJ1-6; no clear D. The CDR3 contains 15 residues. V shed 0 bases and J shed 10 bases, with 13 bases lying between them. Germline V gene data show CDR1 as LGHNA and CDR2 as YNFKEQ. The CDR3 reads CASSQDVSGGSPLHF. CDR3 DNA sequence: TGTGCCAGCAGCCAAGATGTTTCCGGCGGGTCACCCCTCCACTTT.

There are many counts of this clonotype. The chain joins TRBV4-3 to TRBJ2-3; 7 nucleotides match TRBD2. Germline V gives CDR1 LGHNA, CDR2 YSLEER. V was pared by 2 bases and J by 1 base, with 9 bases of the junction left unmatched. The CDR3 length is 17 residues. This CDR3 reads CASSQITSAGGTDTQYF. The CDR3 nucleotides are TGCGCCAGCAGCCAAATAACAAGTGCGGGGGGCACAGATACGCAGTATTTT.

This clonotype was detected only a few times. The chain is built from TRBV11-1 and TRBJ2-7; D gene unclear. The CDR3 runs 11 residues. Germline CDR1 and CDR2: SGHAT and FQDESV (reference sequence). V was shortened by 8 bases and J by 2 bases, with 7 bases between the two germline ends. The CDR3 loop reads CASGPAYEQYF. DNA for the CDR3: TGTGCCAGCGGACCCGCCTACGAGCAGTACTTC.

The chain has TRBV7-6 and TRBJ1-6; maybe TRBD1 (5 bases). Germline V gene data show CDR1 as SGHVS and CDR2 as FNYEAQ. The CDR3 covers 15 residues. Trimming stripped 1 base from V and 7 bases from J, with 11 bases between. This CDR3 is CASSLGPGINSPLHF. CDR3 sequence (DNA): TGTGCCAGCAGCTTAGGCCCAGGGATAAATTCACCCCTCCACTTT.

This clonotype occurred a few times. The V call is TRBV6-2 or TRBV6-3, the J call TRBJ1-5; no definite D call. Trimming pared 7 bases from V and 2 bases from J, leaving 15 bases between. The CDR3 runs 15 residues. Germline lookup yields CDR1 MNHEY and CDR2 SVGEGT. CDR3 loop: CASTYFGGRNQPQHF. The CDR3 DNA reads TGTGCCAGCACCTACTTTGGCGGGCGCAATCAGCCCCAGCATTTT.

In this sample, this clonotype turned up a few times. This sequence joins TRBV20-1 and TRBJ2-7, with TRBD1 identical over 10 bases. The CDR3 sequence is 16 residues long. CDR1 and CDR2 from the germline V gene are DFQATT and SNEGSKA (reference sequence). With V trimmed by 0 bases and J by 5 bases, 10 bases remained unmatched. CDR3 amino acids: CSARDSGTGEFHEQYF. DNA of the CDR3: TGCAGTGCTAGAGATTCGGGGACAGGGGAGTTCCACGAGCAGTACTTC.

V is TRBV20-1 and J is TRBJ2-7; a possible D gene is TRBD2 (5 bases). The germline CDR1 and CDR2 sequences are DFQATT and SNEGSKA (reference sequence). The CDR3 length is 15 residues. The germline V and J ends were trimmed by 0 bases and 6 bases, with 18 bases remaining between them. CDR3 sequence (DNA): TGCAGTGCTAGAGATCAGGAGGAGTCCCCGGGCGAGCAGTACTTC. Protein sequence: CSARDQEESPGEQYF.

This clonotype was counted between two and nine times. This chain joins TRBV4-1 and TRBJ2-1; a weak D match, TRBD2 (5 bases). The length of the CDR3 is 15 residues. With 8 bases removed from V and 7 bases from J, the gap between germline ends came to 21 bases. CDR1 is MGHRA, CDR2 YSYEKL, per germline. CDR3 sequence reads: CASRSYSGGLNEQFF. CDR3 DNA sequence: TGCGCCAGCCGGAGTTACTCGGGCGGGTTAAATGAGCAGTTCTTC.

This clonotype has just a few counts. The J gene is TRBJ1-1, the V gene TRBV20-1; D may be TRBD1 (6 bases). The CDR3 runs 13 residues. Trimming pared 4 bases from V and 9 bases from J, leaving 18 bases between. In germline, CDR1 is DFQATT, CDR2 SNEGSKA (reference sequence). CDR3 DNA sequence: TGCAGTGCTAAAGCCTCAGGGGTACAGAAAGCTTTCTTT. Amino acid sequence: CSAKASGVQKAFF.